This T cell receptor beta chain stems from a study of blood T cells in healthy people across ages. Alongside a J-beta primer mix, a sample-barcoded 5' primer served in a second PCR lasting 7 to 11 cycles. TCRdb fed the 5' RACE reads into MiXCR, producing one record per CDR3 protein. In the table there are over 1,500,000 distinct CDR3 sequences, less than 50% of which are singletons. The J segment lost 4 bases and the V segment lost 10 bases, leaving 9 bases of the junction unmatched. The CDR3 length is 14 residues. V is TRBV12-3 or TRBV12-4 and J is TRBJ1-5; 8 nucleotides agree with TRBD1. This sequence was found in a woman aged 40 to 49 in good health. Sequenced material: blood. DNA for the CDR3: TGTGCCATCCAGGGGGCGCGGTCTAATCAGCCCCAGCATTTT. This gives the protein CAIQGARSNQPQHF.